This entry describes one T cell receptor beta chain. This specimen comes from a study of shared clonotypes between healthy human individuals. Trimming took 3 bases from V and 3 from J, leaving 13 bases between them. CDR1 is SGHRS and CDR2 is YFSETQ in the germline V gene. The CDR3 extends over 14 amino acids. Genomic DNA belonging to each subset was distributed in equal measure over several immunoSEQ plates. The method was immunoSEQ multiplex PCR; TCRdb's version includes in-frame clones alone and lacks a portion of them. The data show about 1.9 million clones, 93% seen once. Terminally differentiated effector memory CD45RA+ cells were left out of the naive CD8 fraction, which was CD45RO-negative and positively selected for CCR7.

V usage is TRBV5-1 and J usage is TRBJ2-7; D is undetermined. The source is a man younger than 35 in good health. Some clones in this sample may be carry-over from other donors' samples. Material for sequencing was naive CD8+ T cells from PBMCs. The CDR3 here is CASSSGPDGYEQYF. The CDR3 DNA reads as TGCGCCAGCAGCTCTGGCCCGGACGGCTACGAGCAGTACTTC.